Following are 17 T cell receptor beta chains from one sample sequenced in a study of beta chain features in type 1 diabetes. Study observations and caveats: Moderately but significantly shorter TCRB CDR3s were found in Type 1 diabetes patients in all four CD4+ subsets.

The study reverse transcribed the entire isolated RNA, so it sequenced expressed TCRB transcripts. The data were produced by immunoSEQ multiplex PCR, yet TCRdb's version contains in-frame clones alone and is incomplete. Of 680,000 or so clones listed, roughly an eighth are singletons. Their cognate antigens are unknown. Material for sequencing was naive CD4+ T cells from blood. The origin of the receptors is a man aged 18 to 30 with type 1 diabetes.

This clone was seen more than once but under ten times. The CDR3 region has the DNA TGCGCCAGCAGCCCACAGGGGGCGGTGTGGGAGCAGTTCTTC. It specifies CASSPQGAVWEQFF. The genes are TRBV4-1 and TRBJ2-1, with TRBD1 identical over 9 bases. The J segment lost 10 bases and the V segment lost 4 bases, leaving 8 bases of the junction unmatched. CDR3 length: 14 amino acids. From germline, CDR1 is MGHRA and CDR2 YSYEKL.

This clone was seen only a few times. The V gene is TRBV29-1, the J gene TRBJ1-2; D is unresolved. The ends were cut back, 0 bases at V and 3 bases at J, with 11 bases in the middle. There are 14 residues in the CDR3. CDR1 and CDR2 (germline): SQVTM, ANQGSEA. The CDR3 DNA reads TGCAGCGTTGAAGATCGAGGCGGACACTATGGCTACACCTTC. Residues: CSVEDRGGHYGYTF.

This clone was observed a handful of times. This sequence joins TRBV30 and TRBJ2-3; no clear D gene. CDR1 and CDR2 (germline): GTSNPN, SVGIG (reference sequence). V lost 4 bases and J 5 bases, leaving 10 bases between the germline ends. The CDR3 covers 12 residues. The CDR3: CAWKPSGDTQYF. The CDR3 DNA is TGTGCCTGGAAGCCCTCCGGAGATACGCAGTATTTT.

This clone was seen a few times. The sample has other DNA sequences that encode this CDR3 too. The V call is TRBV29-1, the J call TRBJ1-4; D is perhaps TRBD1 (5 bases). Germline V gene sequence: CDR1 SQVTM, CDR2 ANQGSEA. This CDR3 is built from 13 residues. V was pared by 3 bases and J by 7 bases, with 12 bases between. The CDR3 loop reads CSVEGQGGEKLFF. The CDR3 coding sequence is TGCAGCGTTGAGGGGCAGGGCGGTGAAAAACTGTTTTTT. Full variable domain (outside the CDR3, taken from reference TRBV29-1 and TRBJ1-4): SAVISQKPSRDICQRGTSLTIQCQVDSQVTMMFWYRQQPGQSLTLIATANQGSEATYESGFVIDKFPISRPNLTFSTLTVSNMSPEDSSIYLCSVEGQGGEKLFFGSGTQLSVL.

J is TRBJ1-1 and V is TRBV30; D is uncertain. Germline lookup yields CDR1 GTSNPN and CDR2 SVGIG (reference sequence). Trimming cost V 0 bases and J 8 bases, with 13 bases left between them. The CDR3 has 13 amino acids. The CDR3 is CAWSVRSGGEAFF. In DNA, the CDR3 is TGTGCCTGGAGTGTCAGGTCGGGAGGGGAAGCTTTCTTT.

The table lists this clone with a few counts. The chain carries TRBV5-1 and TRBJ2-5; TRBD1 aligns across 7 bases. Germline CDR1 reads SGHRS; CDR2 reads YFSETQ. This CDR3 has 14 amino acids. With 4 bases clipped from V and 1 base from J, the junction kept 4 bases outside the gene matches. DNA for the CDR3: TGCGCCAGCAGCCGGACAGGAGTCCAAGAGACCCAGTACTTC. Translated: CASSRTGVQETQYF.

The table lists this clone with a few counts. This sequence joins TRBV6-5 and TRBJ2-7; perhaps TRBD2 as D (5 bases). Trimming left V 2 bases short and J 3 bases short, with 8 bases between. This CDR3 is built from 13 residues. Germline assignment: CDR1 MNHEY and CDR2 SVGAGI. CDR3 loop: CASSYARDYEQYF. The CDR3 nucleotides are TGTGCCAGCAGTTACGCCCGGGACTACGAGCAGTACTTC.

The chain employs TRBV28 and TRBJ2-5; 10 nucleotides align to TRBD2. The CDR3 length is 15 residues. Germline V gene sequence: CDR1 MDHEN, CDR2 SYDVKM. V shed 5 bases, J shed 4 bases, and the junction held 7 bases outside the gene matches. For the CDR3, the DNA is TGTGCCAGCAGTCCACCAGCGGGGGGGGTAGAGACCCAGTACTTC. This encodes CASSPPAGGVETQYF.

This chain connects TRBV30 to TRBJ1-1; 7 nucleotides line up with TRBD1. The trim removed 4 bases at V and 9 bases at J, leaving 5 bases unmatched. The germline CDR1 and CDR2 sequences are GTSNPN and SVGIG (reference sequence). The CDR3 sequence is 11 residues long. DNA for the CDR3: TGTGCCTGGACCGGACAGGTTCAAGCTTTCTTT. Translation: CAWTGQVQAFF.

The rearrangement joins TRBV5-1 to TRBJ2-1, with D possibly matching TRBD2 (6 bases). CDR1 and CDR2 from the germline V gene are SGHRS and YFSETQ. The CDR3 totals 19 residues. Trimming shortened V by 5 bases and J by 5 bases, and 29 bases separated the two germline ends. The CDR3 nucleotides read TGCGCCAGCAGACTTATTGACAAAGCCCGAGCTAAGCGGGACAATGAGCAGTTCTTC. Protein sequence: CASRLIDKARAKRDNEQFF.

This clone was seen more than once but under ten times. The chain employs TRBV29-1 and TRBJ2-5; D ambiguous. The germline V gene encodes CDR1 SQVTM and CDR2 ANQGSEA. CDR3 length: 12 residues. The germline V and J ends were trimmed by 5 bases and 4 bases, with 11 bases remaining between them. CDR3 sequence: CSVWVGGETQYF. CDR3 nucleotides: TGCAGCGTTTGGGTCGGCGGAGAGACCCAGTACTTC.

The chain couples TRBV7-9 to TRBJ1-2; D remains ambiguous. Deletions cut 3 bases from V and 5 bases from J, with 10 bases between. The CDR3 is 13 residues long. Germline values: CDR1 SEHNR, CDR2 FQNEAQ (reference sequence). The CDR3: CASSFEGTYGYTF. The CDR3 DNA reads TGTGCCAGCAGCTTCGAGGGTACATATGGCTACACCTTC.

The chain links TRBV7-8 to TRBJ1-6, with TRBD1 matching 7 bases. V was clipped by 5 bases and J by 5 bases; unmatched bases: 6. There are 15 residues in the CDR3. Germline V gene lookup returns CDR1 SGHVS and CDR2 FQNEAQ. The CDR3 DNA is TGTGCCAGCAGCCTGCAGGGGGGGGATAATTCACCCCTCCACTTT. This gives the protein CASSLQGGDNSPLHF.

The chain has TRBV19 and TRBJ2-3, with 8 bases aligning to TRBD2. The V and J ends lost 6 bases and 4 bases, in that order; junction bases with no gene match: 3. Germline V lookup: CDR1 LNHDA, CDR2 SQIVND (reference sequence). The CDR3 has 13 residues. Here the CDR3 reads CASRGLDSDTQYF. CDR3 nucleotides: TGTGCCAGTAGGGGACTAGACTCAGATACGCAGTATTTT.

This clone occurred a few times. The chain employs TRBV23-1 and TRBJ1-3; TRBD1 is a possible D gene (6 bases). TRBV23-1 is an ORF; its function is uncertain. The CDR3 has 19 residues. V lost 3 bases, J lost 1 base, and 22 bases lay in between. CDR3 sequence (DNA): TGCGCCAGCAGTCACCCGGCAGGGGCCGTCCGATTATCTGGAAACACCATATATTTT. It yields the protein CASSHPAGAVRLSGNTIYF.

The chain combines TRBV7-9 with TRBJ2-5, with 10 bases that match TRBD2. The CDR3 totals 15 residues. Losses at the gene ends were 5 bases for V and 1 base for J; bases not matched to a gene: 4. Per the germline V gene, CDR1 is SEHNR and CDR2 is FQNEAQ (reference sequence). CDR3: CASSPLAGIQETQYF. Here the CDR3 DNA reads TGTGCCAGCAGCCCACTAGCGGGGATCCAAGAGACCCAGTACTTC.

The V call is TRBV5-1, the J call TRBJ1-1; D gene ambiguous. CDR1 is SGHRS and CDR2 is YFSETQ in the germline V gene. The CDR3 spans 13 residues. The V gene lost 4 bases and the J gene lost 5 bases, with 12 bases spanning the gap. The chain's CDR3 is CASSNYLQTEAFF. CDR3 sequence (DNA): TGCGCCAGCAGCAACTACTTGCAGACTGAAGCTTTCTTT.